Listed below are T cell receptor beta chains from one sample, sequenced in a study of T-cell memory formation after mild COVID-19. TCRdb reanalysed the 5' RACE reads using MiXCR and keeps one entry per CDR3 protein. The table records about 470,000 distinct CDR3 sequences, 20% to 30% of them present only once. The sample comprised PBMCs or a T cell subset sorted from them (not recorded which). These receptor sequences come from an adult woman who had mild COVID-19 (a few samples of this study predate the infection). Cell type and time point are not known. CDR3s include the opening cysteine and the closing phenylalanine or tryptophan. Fields, in order: J gene, V gene, CDR3 protein.

TRBJ2-2 TRBV7-6 CASRLQGPGGELFF
TRBJ1-1 TRBV27 CASSYNREMNTEAFF
TRBJ2-1 TRBV7-3 CASSLTHRDEQFF
TRBJ2-1 TRBV9 CASSVDGTSYNEQFF
TRBJ1-2 TRBV5-1 CASSLDTPGANYGYTF
TRBJ2-3 TRBV9 CASSVVSVGPTDTQYF
TRBJ2-7 TRBV18 CASSSTGADYEQYF
TRBJ2-7 TRBV7-3 CASSNVRQAYEQYF
TRBJ1-2 TRBV29-1 CSVNVGNYGYTF
TRBJ2-7 TRBV7-9 CASSFRQGSEQYF
TRBJ2-3 TRBV12-3/TRBV12-4 CASSPDRGGGTDGGTDTQYF
TRBJ2-2 TRBV27 CASSLWTLAKNTGELFF
TRBJ1-5 TRBV9 CASGPSGSNQPQHF
TRBJ2-1 TRBV4-1 CASSRRPQGLGPNEQFF
TRBJ2-5 TRBV5-1 CASSLGTGEGETQYF
TRBJ1-1 TRBV7-9 CASSQSRGPRRDTEAFF
TRBJ2-5 TRBV18 CASSSRTGEETQYF
TRBJ1-1 TRBV7-9 CASSSVLAAEAFF
TRBJ2-5 TRBV12-3/TRBV12-4 CASRGRGQETQYF
TRBJ2-1 TRBV23-1 CASRRHEQFF
TRBJ2-1 TRBV19 CASSTLGSYNEQFF
TRBJ2-3 TRBV5-1 CASSLERCTDTQYF
TRBJ1-6 TRBV4-1 CASSQLGQGANSPLHF
TRBJ1-5 TRBV6-1 CASSSGDLPQHF
TRBJ2-1 TRBV7-3 CASSRDTSGGNNEQFF
TRBJ2-3 TRBV7-9 CASSPHSDTQYF
TRBJ1-2 TRBV11-1 CASSGFYGYTF
TRBJ2-1 TRBV5-1 CASGSAAGNEQFF
TRBJ1-1 TRBV29-1 CSVGDQVGSEAFF
TRBJ2-3 TRBV7-3 CASSPAGETGTDTQYF
TRBJ1-2 TRBV5-6 CASSFDANYGYTF
TRBJ1-5 TRBV7-2 CASHAYLSSNQPQHF
TRBJ1-2 TRBV5-1 CASSPDGGGRANYGYTF
TRBJ2-6 TRBV20-1 CSARDWTSHSGANVLTF
TRBJ1-5 TRBV5-1 CASSLEGRDQPQHF
TRBJ1-1 TRBV10-3 CAISEPGRMNEAFF
TRBJ2-1 TRBV5-1 CASSPAQGYNEQFF
TRBJ1-1 TRBV7-3 CASSLTSRTVTEAFF
TRBJ1-1 TRBV6-5 CASSYSARDGEAFF
TRBJ1-1 TRBV15 CATSPLRTGHNTEAFF
TRBJ1-2 TRBV6-1 CASSPRDRGHGYTF
TRBJ1-2 TRBV12-3/TRBV12-4 CASSAGLEIYGYTF
TRBJ2-7 TRBV7-2 CASSPSLAGLPYEQYF
TRBJ1-2 TRBV21-1 CASTSDRGSGYTF
TRBJ2-5 TRBV9 CASSVEASGVETQYF
TRBJ2-3 TRBV12-3/TRBV12-4 CASSPHREVYF
TRBJ1-5 TRBV7-8 CASSPLRRDRVGNQPQHF
TRBJ2-2 TRBV7-7 CASSSLLAGKTGELFF
TRBJ1-2 TRBV5-4 CASSADRGYTF
TRBJ2-3 TRBV2 CASSEVGGRTDTQYF
TRBJ1-6 TRBV20-1 CSARGQGNSPLHF
TRBJ2-3 TRBV24-1 CATAVAGATDTQYF
TRBJ2-7 TRBV18 CASSPPGTDYEQYF